Shown below are 3 T cell receptor beta chains from a single sample sequenced in a study of shared clonotypes between healthy human individuals. Profiling relied on immunoSEQ multiplex PCR, and the TCRdb table lists in-frame clones only, not all of them. The table has approximately 250,000 clones, under 80% seen once. Sequences were obtained from memory CD4+ T cells sorted from blood. Subset defined: CD45RA-negative fraction. Receptors originate from a man younger than 45 in good health.

The J gene is TRBJ2-2, the V gene TRBV19, with D perhaps TRBD2 (6 bases). This CDR3 comprises 13 residues. Looked up from germline, CDR1 is LNHDA and CDR2 is SQIVND (reference sequence). The V gene lost 6 bases and the J gene lost 3 bases, with 8 bases spanning the gap. The CDR3 DNA sequence: TGTGCCAGTAGCGGGAGAGACACCGGGGAGCTGTTTTTT. It translates to CASSGRDTGELFF.

The rearrangement links TRBV5-6 to TRBJ2-5; TRBD1 agrees at 7 bases. In germline, CDR1 is SGHDT, CDR2 YYEEEE. V shed 4 bases, J shed 5 bases, and the junction held 14 bases outside the gene matches. The CDR3 spans 16 residues. The CDR3 here is CASSEEATGIEETQYF. DNA for the CDR3: TGTGCCAGCAGCGAGGAAGCGACAGGGATTGAGGAGACCCAGTACTTC. Drawing the rest from reference TRBV5-6 and TRBJ2-5, the complete variable domain is DAGVTQSPTHLIKTRGQQVTLRCSPKSGHDTVSWYQQALGQGPQFIFQYYEEEERQRGNFPDRFSGHQFPNYSSELNVNALLLGDSALYLCASSEEATGIEETQYFGPGTRLLVL.

This clone was counted only a few times. The genes are TRBV9 and TRBJ2-2; 9 bases are shared with TRBD2. Looked up from germline, CDR1 is SGDLS and CDR2 is YYNGEE. The CDR3 extends over 16 amino acids. With V trimmed by 0 bases and J by 4 bases, 4 bases remained unmatched. The CDR3, as DNA: TGTGCCAGCAGCGTAGTAGCGGGAGAGCGCACCGGGGAGCTGTTTTTT. Translating it yields CASSVVAGERTGELFF. Variable domain in full (rest from reference TRBV9 and TRBJ2-2): DSGVTQTPKHLITATGQRVTLRCSPRSGDLSVYWYQQSLDQGLQFLIQYYNGEERAKGNILERFSAQQFPDLHSELNLSSLELGDSALYFCASSVVAGERTGELFFGEGSRLTVL.